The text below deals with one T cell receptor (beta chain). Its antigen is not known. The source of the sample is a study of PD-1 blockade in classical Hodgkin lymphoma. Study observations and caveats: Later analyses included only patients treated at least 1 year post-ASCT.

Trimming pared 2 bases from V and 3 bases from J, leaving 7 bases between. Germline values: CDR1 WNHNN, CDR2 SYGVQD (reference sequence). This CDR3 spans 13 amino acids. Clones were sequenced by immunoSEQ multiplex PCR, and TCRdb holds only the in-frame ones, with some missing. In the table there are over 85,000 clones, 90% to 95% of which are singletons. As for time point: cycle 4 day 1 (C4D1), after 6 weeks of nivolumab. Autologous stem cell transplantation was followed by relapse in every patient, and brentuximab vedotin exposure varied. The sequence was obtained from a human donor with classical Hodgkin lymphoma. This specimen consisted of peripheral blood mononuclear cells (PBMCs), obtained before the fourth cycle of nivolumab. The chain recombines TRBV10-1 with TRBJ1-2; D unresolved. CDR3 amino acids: CASSEQVDYGYTF. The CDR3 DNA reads TGCGCCAGCAGTGAGCAGGTCGACTATGGCTACACCTTC.